Listed here is a single T cell receptor beta chain. The target antigen is unknown. Sequenced by immunoSEQ multiplex PCR; TCRdb stores in-frame clones only, minus some. The table lists approximately 27,000 clones, about 83% of them singletons. The length of the CDR3 is 13 residues. CDR1 KGHSH and CDR2 LQKENI come from the germline V gene. The V end lost 5 bases, the J end lost 6 bases, and 13 bases lay between the germline ends. The sample belongs to a study of STAT3 mutations in large granular lymphocyte leukemia. Turning to the study itself: More than half of T-LGLL patients received immunosuppressive therapy. Broader study findings: Some patients had dominant TCR clones larger than their STAT3 mutant burden. Samples missed the first appearance of the clone. Every T-LGLL patient had at least one immunodominant TCRbeta clonotype. Treatment regimens differed across patients between samplings.

This sequence originates from a woman aged 45-65 years with T-cell large granular lymphocyte leukemia. Some clones in this sample may be carry-over from other donors' samples. The V and J genes are TRBV18 and TRBJ1-2; possibly TRBD1 for D (6 bases). Sequenced sample: peripheral blood mononuclear cells. The chain's CDR3 is CASSFGQRDGYTF. The CDR3 nucleotides read TGTGCCAGCTCATTCGGACAGAGGGATGGCTACACCTTC.